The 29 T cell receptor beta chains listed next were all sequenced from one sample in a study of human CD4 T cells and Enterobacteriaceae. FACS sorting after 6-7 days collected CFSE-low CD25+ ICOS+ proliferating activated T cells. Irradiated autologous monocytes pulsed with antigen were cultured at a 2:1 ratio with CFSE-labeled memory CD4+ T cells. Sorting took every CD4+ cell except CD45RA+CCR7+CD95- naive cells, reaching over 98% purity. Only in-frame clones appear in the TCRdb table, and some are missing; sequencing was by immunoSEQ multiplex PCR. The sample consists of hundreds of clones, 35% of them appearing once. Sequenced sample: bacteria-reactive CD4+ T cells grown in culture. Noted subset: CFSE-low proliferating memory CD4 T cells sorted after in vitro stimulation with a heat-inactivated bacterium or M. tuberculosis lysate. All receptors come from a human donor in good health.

The CDR3 DNA sequence: TGTGCCAGCTCACCACCAGCTAGCGGGAGTAGCGGTGAGCAGTTCTTC. It encodes CASSPPASGSSGEQFF. The chain uses TRBV18 and TRBJ2-1; TRBD2 matches at 10 bases. The CDR3 spans 16 residues. V was pared by 0 bases and J by 9 bases, with 8 bases of the junction left unmatched. CDR1 is KGHSH, CDR2 LQKENI, per germline. The full variable domain, its missing parts supplied by reference TRBV18 and TRBJ2-1, is NAGVMQNPRHLVRRRGQEARLRCSPMKGHSHVYWYRQLPEEGLKFMVYLQKENIIDESGMPKERFSAEFPKEGPSILRIQQVVRGDSAAYFCASSPPASGSSGEQFFGPGTRLTVL.

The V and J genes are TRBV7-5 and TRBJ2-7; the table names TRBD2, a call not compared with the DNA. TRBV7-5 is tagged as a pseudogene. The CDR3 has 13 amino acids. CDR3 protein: CASSRGGAYEQYF. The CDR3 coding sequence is TGTGCCAGCAGCCGGGGAGGAGCCTACGAGCAGTACTTC.

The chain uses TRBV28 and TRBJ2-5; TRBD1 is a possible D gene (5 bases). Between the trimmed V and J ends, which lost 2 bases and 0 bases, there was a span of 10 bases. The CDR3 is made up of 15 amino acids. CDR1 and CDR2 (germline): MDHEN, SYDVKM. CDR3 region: CASSLGQGYQETQYF. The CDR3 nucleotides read TGTGCCAGCAGTTTAGGTCAGGGATACCAAGAGACCCAGTACTTC.

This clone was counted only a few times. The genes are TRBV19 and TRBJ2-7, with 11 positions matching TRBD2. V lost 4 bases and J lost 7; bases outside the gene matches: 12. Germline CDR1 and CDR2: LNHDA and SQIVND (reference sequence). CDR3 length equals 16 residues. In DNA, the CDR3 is TGTGCCAGTAGTAGGCCCCCCGTAGCGGGAGGGACTGAGCAGTACTTC. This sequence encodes CASSRPPVAGGTEQYF.

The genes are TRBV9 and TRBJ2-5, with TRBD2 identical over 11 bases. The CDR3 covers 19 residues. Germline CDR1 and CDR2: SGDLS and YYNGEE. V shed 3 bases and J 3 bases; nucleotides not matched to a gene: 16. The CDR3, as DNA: TGTGCCAGCAGCGGAGGACCCGGGACTAGCGGACTGTCTAAAGAGACCCAGTACTTC. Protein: CASSGGPGTSGLSKETQYF.

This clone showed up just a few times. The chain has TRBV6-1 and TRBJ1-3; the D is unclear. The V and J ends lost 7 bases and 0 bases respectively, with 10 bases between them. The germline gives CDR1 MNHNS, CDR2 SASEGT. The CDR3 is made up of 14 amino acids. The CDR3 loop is CASINTGSGNTIYF. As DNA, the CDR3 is TGTGCCAGCATTAACACCGGCTCTGGAAACACCATATATTTT.

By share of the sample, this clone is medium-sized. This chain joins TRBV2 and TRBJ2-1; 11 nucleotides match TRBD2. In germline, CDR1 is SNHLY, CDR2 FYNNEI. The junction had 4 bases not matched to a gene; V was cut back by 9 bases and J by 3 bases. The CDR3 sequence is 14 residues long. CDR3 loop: CASTGTSGYNEQFF. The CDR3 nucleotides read TGTGCCAGTACCGGGACTAGCGGCTACAATGAGCAGTTCTTC.

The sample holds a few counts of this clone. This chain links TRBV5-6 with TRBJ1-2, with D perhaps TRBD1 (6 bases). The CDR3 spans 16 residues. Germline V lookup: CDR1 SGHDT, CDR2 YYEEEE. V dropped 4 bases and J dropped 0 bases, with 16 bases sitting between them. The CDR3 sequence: CASSRLDRSANYGYTF. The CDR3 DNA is TGTGCCAGCAGCCGGTTAGACAGGTCAGCTAACTATGGCTACACCTTC.

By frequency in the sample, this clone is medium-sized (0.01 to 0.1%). CDR3 loop: CASSTAPRDRELGSNQPQHF. The CDR3 DNA is TGTGCCAGTAGTACTGCACCCCGGGACAGGGAACTTGGGAGCAATCAGCCCCAGCATTTT. The chain carries TRBV19 and TRBJ1-5; 9 bases agree with TRBD1. Looked up from germline, CDR1 is LNHDA and CDR2 is SQIVND (reference sequence). CDR3 length equals 20 residues. V shed 4 bases, J shed 1 base, and the junction held 17 bases outside the gene matches.

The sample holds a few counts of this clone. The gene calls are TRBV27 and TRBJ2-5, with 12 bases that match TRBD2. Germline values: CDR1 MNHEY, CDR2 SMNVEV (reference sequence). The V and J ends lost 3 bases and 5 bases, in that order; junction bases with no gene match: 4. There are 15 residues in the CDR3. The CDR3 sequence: CASSLTSGSLETQYF. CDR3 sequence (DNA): TGTGCCAGCAGTTTGACTAGCGGGAGCCTGGAGACCCAGTACTTC.

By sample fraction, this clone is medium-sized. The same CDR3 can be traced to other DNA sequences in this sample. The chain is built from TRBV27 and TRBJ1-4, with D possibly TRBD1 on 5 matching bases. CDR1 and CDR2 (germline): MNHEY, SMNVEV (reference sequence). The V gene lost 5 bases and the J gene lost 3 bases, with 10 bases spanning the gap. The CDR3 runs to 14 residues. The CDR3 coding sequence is TGTGCCAGCAGTGGGGGGGGTTCTAATGAAAAACTGTTTTTT. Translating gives CASSGGGSNEKLFF.

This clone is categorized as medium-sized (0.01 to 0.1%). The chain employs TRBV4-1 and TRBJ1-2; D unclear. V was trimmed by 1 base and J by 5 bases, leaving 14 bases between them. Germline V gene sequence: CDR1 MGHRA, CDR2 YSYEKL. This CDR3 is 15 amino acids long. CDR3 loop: CASSQGSLDPYGYTF. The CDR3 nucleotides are TGCGCCAGCAGCCAAGGGTCCCTTGACCCTTATGGCTACACCTTC.

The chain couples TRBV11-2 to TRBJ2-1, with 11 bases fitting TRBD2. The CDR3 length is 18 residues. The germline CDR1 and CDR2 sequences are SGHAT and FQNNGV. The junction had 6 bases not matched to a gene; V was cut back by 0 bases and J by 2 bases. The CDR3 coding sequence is TGTGCCAGCAGCTTAGAGCGCGGGACTAGCGGTACCTACAATGAGCAGTTCTTC. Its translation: CASSLERGTSGTYNEQFF.

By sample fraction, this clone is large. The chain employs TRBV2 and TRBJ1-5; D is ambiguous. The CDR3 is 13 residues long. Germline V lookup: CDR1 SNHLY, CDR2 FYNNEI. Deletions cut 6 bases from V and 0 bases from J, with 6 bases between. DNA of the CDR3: TGTGCCAGCAGCGATAATAGCAATCAGCCCCAGCATTTT. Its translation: CASSDNSNQPQHF.

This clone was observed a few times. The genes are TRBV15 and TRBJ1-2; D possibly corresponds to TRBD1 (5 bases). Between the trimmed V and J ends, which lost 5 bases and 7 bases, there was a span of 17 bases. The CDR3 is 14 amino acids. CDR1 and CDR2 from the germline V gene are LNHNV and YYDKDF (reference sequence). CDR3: CATSHGLGAGGYTF. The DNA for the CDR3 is TGTGCCACCAGCCACGGTCTCGGGGCGGGTGGCTACACCTTC.

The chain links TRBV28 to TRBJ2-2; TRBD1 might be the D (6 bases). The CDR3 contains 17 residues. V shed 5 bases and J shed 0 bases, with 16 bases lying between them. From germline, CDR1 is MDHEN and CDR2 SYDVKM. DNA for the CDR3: TGTGCCAGCAGTCCTATCCTCGGGACACCGAACACCGGGGAGCTGTTTTTT. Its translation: CASSPILGTPNTGELFF.

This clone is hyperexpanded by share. Here the CDR3 reads CASSRGGAYEQYF. The DNA for the CDR3 is TGTGCCAGCAGCCGGGGAGGAGCCTACGAGCAGTACTTC. The rearrangement joins TRBV7-2 to TRBJ2-7, with D possibly TRBD2 on 6 matching bases. The germline V gene encodes CDR1 SGHTA and CDR2 FQGNSA. The CDR3 contains 13 residues. With 5 bases removed from V and 2 bases from J, the gap between germline ends came to 10 bases.

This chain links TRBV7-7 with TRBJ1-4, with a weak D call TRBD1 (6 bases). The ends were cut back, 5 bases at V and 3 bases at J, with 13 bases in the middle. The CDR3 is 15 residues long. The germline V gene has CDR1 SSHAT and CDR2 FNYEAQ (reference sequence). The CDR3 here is CASSAQGGANEKLFF. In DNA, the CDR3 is TGTGCCAGCAGCGCACAGGGTGGGGCTAATGAAAAACTGTTTTTT.

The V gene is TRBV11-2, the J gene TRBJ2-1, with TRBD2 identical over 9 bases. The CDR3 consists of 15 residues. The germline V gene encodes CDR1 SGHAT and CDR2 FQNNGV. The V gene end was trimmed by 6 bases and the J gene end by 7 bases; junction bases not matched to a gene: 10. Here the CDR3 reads CASREGTSLSNEQFF. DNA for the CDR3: TGTGCCAGCAGGGAGGGGACTAGCCTATCTAATGAGCAGTTCTTC.

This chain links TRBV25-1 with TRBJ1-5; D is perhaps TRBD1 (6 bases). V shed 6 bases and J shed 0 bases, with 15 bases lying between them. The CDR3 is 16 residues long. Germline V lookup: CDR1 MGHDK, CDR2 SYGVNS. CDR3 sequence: CASSRGTGISNQPQHF. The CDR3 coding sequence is TGTGCCAGCAGCCGGGGAACAGGGATTAGCAATCAGCCCCAGCATTTT. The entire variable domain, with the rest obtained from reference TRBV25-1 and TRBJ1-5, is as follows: EADIYQTPRYLVIGTGKKITLECSQTMGHDKMYWYQQDPGMELHLIHYSYGVNSTEKGDLSSESTVSRIRTEHFPLTLESARPSHTSQYLCASSRGTGISNQPQHFGDGTRLSIL.

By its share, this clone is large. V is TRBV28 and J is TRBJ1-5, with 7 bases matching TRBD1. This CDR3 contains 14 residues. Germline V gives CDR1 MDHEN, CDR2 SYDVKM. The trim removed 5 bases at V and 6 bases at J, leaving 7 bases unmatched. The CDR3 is CASSTPGTVQPQHF. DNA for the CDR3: TGTGCCAGCAGTACCCCCGGGACAGTTCAGCCCCAGCATTTT.

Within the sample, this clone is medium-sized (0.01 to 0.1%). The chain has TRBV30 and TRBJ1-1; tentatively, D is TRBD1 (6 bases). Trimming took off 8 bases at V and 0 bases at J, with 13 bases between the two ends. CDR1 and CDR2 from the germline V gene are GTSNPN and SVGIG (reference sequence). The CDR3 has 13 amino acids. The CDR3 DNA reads TGTGCCCAAAACAGGGATTTGAACACTGAAGCTTTCTTT. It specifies CAQNRDLNTEAFF.

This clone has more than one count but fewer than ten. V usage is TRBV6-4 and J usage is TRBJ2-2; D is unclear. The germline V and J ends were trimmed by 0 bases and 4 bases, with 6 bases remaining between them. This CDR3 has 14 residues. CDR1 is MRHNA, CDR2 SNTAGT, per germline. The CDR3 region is CASSDSGFTGELFF. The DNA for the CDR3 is TGTGCCAGCAGTGACTCTGGGTTCACCGGGGAGCTGTTTTTT.

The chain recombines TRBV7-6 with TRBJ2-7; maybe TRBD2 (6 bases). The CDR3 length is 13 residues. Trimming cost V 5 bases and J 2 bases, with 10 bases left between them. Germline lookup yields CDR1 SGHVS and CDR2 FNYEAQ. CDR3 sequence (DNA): TGTGCCAGCAGCCGGGGAGGAGCCTACGAGCAGTACTTC. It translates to CASSRGGAYEQYF. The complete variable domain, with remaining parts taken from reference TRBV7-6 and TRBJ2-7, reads GAGVSQSPRYKVTKRGQDVALRCDPISGHVSLYWYRQALGQGPEFLTYFNYEAQQDKSGLPNDRFSAERPEGSISTLTIQRTEQRDSAMYRCASSRGGAYEQYFGPGTRLTVT.

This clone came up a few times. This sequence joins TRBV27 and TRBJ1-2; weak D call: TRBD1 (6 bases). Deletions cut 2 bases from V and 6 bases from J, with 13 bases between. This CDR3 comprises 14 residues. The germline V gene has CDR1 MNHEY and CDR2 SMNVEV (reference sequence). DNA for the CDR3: TGTGCCAGCAGTTTAACAGGGACGCGGGATGGCTACACCTTC. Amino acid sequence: CASSLTGTRDGYTF.

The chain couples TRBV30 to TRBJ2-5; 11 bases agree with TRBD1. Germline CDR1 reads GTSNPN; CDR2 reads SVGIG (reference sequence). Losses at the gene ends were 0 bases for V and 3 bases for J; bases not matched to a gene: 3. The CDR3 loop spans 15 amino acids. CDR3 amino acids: CAWSVRTGGKETQYF. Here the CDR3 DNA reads TGTGCCTGGAGTGTAAGGACAGGGGGCAAAGAGACCCAGTACTTC.

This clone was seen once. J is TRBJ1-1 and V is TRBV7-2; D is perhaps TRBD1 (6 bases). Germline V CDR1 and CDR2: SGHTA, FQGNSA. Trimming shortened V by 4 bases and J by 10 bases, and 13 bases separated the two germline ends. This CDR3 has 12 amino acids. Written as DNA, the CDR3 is TGTGCCAGCAGCTGGGGGACAAACAGAGCTTTCTTT. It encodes CASSWGTNRAFF.

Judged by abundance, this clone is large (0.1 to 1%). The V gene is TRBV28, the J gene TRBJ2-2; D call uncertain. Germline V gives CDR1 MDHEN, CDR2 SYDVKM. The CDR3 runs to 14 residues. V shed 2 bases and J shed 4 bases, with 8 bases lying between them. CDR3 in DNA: TGTGCCAGCAGTTTACGTCGGGTCACCGGGGAGCTGTTTTTT. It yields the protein CASSLRRVTGELFF.

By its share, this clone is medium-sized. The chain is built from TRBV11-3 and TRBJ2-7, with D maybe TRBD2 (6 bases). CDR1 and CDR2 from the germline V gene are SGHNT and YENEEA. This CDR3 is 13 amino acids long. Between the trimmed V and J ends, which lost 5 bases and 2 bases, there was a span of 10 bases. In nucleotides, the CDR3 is TGTGCCAGCAGCCGGGGAGGAGCCTACGAGCAGTACTTC. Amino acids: CASSRGGAYEQYF.